This TCR beta chain was identified in a study of early T cells in non-severe SARS-CoV-2 infection. For the study at large: Bulk RNA from unsorted whole blood was sequenced; chains were unpaired.

Study observations and caveats: CD4 and private specificities were missed by VDJdb matching, which favored anti-spike CD8 responses.

This CDR3 is built from 15 residues. From germline, CDR1 is SGHRS and CDR2 YFSETQ. The V and J ends lost 4 bases and 7 bases, in that order; junction bases with no gene match: 5. A note on this clonotype: As yet, its antigen is unknown.

Individually, cDNA molecules had unique molecular identifiers attached to them. TCRdb re-analysed the 5' RACE reads in MiXCR, keeping a single row per CDR3 protein. Among about 77,000 distinct CDR3 sequences, approximately 5% were seen once, and the ten largest hold under 8%. This chain connects TRBV5-1 to TRBJ2-2; 12 bases map to TRBD1. The origin of this receptor is an adult who was a healthcare worker with PCR-confirmed SARS-CoV-2 infection or an uninfected control (not recorded which). The sequencing here drew on whole blood, taken at baseline. The CDR3 DNA sequence: TGCGCCAGCAGCCCTGGGACAGGGGGCAACGGGGAGCTGTTTTTT. Its translation is CASSPGTGGNGELFF.